Below are 29 T cell receptor beta chains sequenced from a single sample in a study of shared clonotypes between healthy human individuals. Data came from immunoSEQ multiplex PCR; TCRdb stores just in-frame clones and leaves some out. The data contain around 300,000 clones, roughly 87% of them singletons. Sequenced: memory CD8+ T cells sorted from blood. Described subset: CD45RO+ cells pooled with CCR7-negative TemRA cells. The receptors were sampled from a man aged 18 to 30 in good health.

On this clone: In the same sample, other DNA sequences code for this CDR3. The J gene is TRBJ1-5, the V gene TRBV5-1; D unclear. With 0 bases removed from V and 4 bases from J, the gap between germline ends came to 5 bases. The germline V gene encodes CDR1 SGHRS and CDR2 YFSETQ. The CDR3 sequence is 13 residues long. CDR3 bases: TGCGCCAGCAGCTTGGGCCCAAATCAGCCCCAGCATTTT. Amino acid sequence: CASSLGPNQPQHF.

The gene calls are TRBV7-2 and TRBJ2-2; TRBD1 or TRBD2 may be the D gene (5 bases each). Germline V gives CDR1 SGHTA, CDR2 FQGNSA. V lost 1 base and J lost 5, with 17 bases in between. The CDR3 covers 17 residues. DNA of the CDR3: TGTGCCAGCAGCTTAGAGGGGCGGGCCCGGGGAACCGGGGAGCTGTTTTTT. It encodes CASSLEGRARGTGELFF.

As to this clone: Given a far larger clone just one base away, this is likely a sequencing read error. The same CDR3 arises from other DNA sequences in this sample as well. The chain carries TRBV6-4 and TRBJ2-2, with 9 bases matching TRBD2. Trimming at V came to 6 bases and at J to 6 bases, leaving 11 bases not matched to a gene. The CDR3 loop spans 16 amino acids. CDR1 and CDR2 (germline): MRHNA, SNTAGT. CDR3 protein: CASSETGGGASGELFF. The CDR3 DNA reads TGTGCCAGCAGCGAGACTGGCGGGGGGGCCTCCGGGGAGCTGTTTTTT.

The CDR3 sequence: CASSLVEVYEQYF. As DNA, the CDR3 is TGTGCCAGCAGCTTAGTCGAGGTCTACGAGCAGTACTTC. The chain employs TRBV7-8 and TRBJ2-7, with D unclear. Germline assignment: CDR1 SGHVS and CDR2 FQNEAQ. This CDR3 has 13 amino acids. Trimming removed 1 base from V and 3 bases from J, with 7 bases in between.

The rearrangement joins TRBV10-1 to TRBJ2-1; D is uncertain. V lost 2 bases and J lost 9, with 11 bases in between. Germline CDR1 reads WNHNN; CDR2 reads SYGVQD (reference sequence). This CDR3 spans 13 amino acids. The CDR3 bases are TGCGCCAGCAGTGAGCACCCCCGGAGTGAGCAGTTCTTC. Its protein is CASSEHPRSEQFF.

The J gene is TRBJ1-5, the V gene TRBV7-9, with TRBD1 identical over 12 bases. The CDR3 is made up of 16 amino acids. CDR1 and CDR2 (germline): SEHNR, FQNEAQ (reference sequence). The junction had 9 bases not matched to a gene; V was cut back by 5 bases and J by 7 bases. DNA of the CDR3: TGTGCCAGCAGCCCAGCGGGACAGGGGGCAAAACAGCCCCAGCATTTT. This gives the protein CASSPAGQGAKQPQHF. Full variable domain (remainder filled in from reference TRBV7-9 and TRBJ1-5): DTGVSQNPRHKITKRGQNVTFRCDPISEHNRLYWYRQTLGQGPEFLTYFQNEAQLEKSRLLSDRFSAERPKGSFSTLEIQRTEQGDSAMYLCASSPAGQGAKQPQHFGDGTRLSIL.

The CDR3 region is CASSWEQYNSPLHF. CDR3 DNA: TGTGCCAGCAGCTGGGAACAGTATAATTCACCCCTCCACTTT. The chain carries TRBV11-2 and TRBJ1-6; D is unresolved. The CDR3 runs to 14 residues. The V end lost 4 bases, the J end lost 4 bases, and 8 bases lay between the germline ends. Germline CDR1 SGHAT, CDR2 FQNNGV.

Regarding this clone: The same CDR3 is also encoded by other DNA sequences in this sample. V usage is TRBV10-3 and J usage is TRBJ2-3; TRBD1 matches at 8 bases. The length of the CDR3 is 17 residues. CDR1 ENHRY and CDR2 SYGVKD come from the germline V gene. The J segment lost 2 bases and the V segment lost 0 bases, leaving 7 bases of the junction unmatched. CDR3 nucleotide sequence: TGTGCCATCAGTGAGTCATTGGGGACAGGCCTCACAGATACGCAGTATTTT. Its translation is CAISESLGTGLTDTQYF.

This chain joins TRBV11-2 and TRBJ1-2; 8 bases are shared with TRBD1. CDR3 length: 14 residues. Germline CDR1 SGHAT, CDR2 FQNNGV. V lost 1 base and J lost 5; bases outside the gene matches: 3. CDR3 loop: CASSLAYRGYGYTF. CDR3 DNA: TGTGCCAGCAGCTTAGCATACAGGGGGTATGGCTACACCTTC.

The chain recombines TRBV5-1 with TRBJ2-7, with TRBD1 matching 7 bases. With 3 bases clipped from V and 0 bases from J, the junction kept 6 bases outside the gene matches. Germline CDR1 and CDR2: SGHRS and YFSETQ. CDR3 size: 15 residues. CDR3 residues: CASSSGQAHSYEQYF. The CDR3 nucleotides read TGCGCCAGCAGCTCCGGACAGGCGCACTCCTACGAGCAGTACTTC.

This sequence joins TRBV27 and TRBJ1-5; D might be TRBD1 (6 bases). The CDR3 runs 14 residues. CDR1 and CDR2 (germline): MNHEY, SMNVEV (reference sequence). Trimming cost V 6 bases and J 2 bases, with 11 bases left between them. The CDR3 sequence is CASSLRQGNQPQHF. CDR3 sequence (DNA): TGTGCCAGCAGCTTAAGACAGGGCAATCAGCCCCAGCATTTT.

V and J are TRBV2 and TRBJ1-4; possible D gene TRBD1, 5 bases. This CDR3 has 15 residues. The germline CDR1 and CDR2 sequences are SNHLY and FYNNEI. Trimming took off 1 base at V and 4 bases at J, with 10 bases between the two ends. For the CDR3, the DNA is TGTGCCAGCAGTGAAGGTCAGGGTTTTAATGAAAAACTGTTTTTT. Its protein is CASSEGQGFNEKLFF.

This chain joins TRBV27 and TRBJ2-7; 8 bases fit TRBD2. Per germline, CDR1 MNHEY and CDR2 SMNVEV (reference sequence). The trim removed 5 bases at V and 6 bases at J, leaving 15 bases unmatched. This CDR3 region has 16 residues. CDR3 DNA sequence: TGTGCCAGCAGTCCCCCGGGGGGGGCGGCCCCTCGCGAGCAGTACTTC. Translated, it gives CASSPPGGAAPREQYF.

The V gene is TRBV10-2, the J gene TRBJ2-6; D is unclear. CDR1 and CDR2 from the germline V gene are WSHSY and SAAADI. This CDR3 region has 14 residues. Trimming removed 6 bases at V and 2 bases at J, with 8 bases between. The chain's CDR3 is CASRGNTGANVLTF. The CDR3 DNA sequence: TGCGCCAGCAGAGGTAATACTGGGGCCAACGTCCTGACTTTC.

The chain has TRBV7-2 and TRBJ1-1, with D unresolved. Germline CDR1 is SGHTA and CDR2 is FQGNSA. CDR3 size: 12 residues. Trimming pared 0 bases from V and 4 bases from J, leaving 3 bases between. For the CDR3, the DNA is TGTGCCAGCAGCTTAGCAAGCACTGAAGCTTTCTTT. It yields the protein CASSLASTEAFF.

The rearrangement uses TRBV5-4 and TRBJ1-1; 7 nucleotides agree with TRBD1. In germline, CDR1 is SGHNT, CDR2 YYREEE (reference sequence). The V gene end was trimmed by 4 bases and the J gene end by 2 bases; junction bases not matched to a gene: 5. The CDR3 is made up of 14 amino acids. DNA for the CDR3: TGTGCCAGCAGCCAGGACAGGACAAACACTGAAGCTTTCTTT. This gives the protein CASSQDRTNTEAFF.

The chain recombines TRBV28 with TRBJ2-7; D unclear. V shed 4 bases and J shed 6 bases, with 19 bases lying between them. The germline V gene has CDR1 MDHEN and CDR2 SYDVKM. The CDR3 runs to 15 residues. CDR3 protein: CASSSVMPSLLEQYF. CDR3 sequence (DNA): TGTGCCAGCAGTTCCGTTATGCCGAGTCTCCTCGAGCAGTACTTC.

V and J are TRBV14 and TRBJ2-5; TRBD2 agrees at 12 bases. V shed 6 bases and J 2 bases; nucleotides not matched to a gene: 4. In germline, CDR1 is SGHDN, CDR2 FVKESK. CDR3 length: 15 amino acids. The CDR3 reads CASSHGTSGQETQYF. CDR3 coding DNA: TGTGCCAGCAGTCATGGGACTAGCGGGCAAGAGACCCAGTACTTC.

The rearrangement links TRBV28 to TRBJ1-2; a weak D match, TRBD1 (6 bases). Germline V lookup: CDR1 MDHEN, CDR2 SYDVKM. There are 13 residues in the CDR3. The V end lost 7 bases, the J end lost 4 bases, and 13 bases lay between the germline ends. CDR3 sequence reads: CASTEQGTYGYTF. The CDR3 DNA reads TGTGCCAGCACCGAACAGGGTACCTATGGCTACACCTTC.

The V gene is TRBV27, the J gene TRBJ2-7; 7 bases are shared with TRBD1. CDR3 length equals 14 residues. V shed 6 bases, J shed 4 bases, and the junction held 9 bases outside the gene matches. Germline lookup yields CDR1 MNHEY and CDR2 SMNVEV (reference sequence). The CDR3 DNA reads TGTGCCAGCAGCCAGACAGGGTTTGCGTACGAGCAGTACTTC. It specifies CASSQTGFAYEQYF.

The chain employs TRBV5-1 and TRBJ2-2; tentatively, D is TRBD2 (6 bases). Deletions cut 0 bases from V and 6 bases from J, with 9 bases between. The CDR3 covers 14 residues. Germline loops: CDR1 SGHRS, CDR2 YFSETQ. CDR3 bases: TGCGCCAGCAGCTTGGCCGGGAGTCCCGGGGAGCTGTTTTTT. Protein: CASSLAGSPGELFF.

The rearrangement uses TRBV5-3 and TRBJ2-5; 9 positions match TRBD2. TRBV5-3 is annotated as an ORF whose role is uncertain. The trim removed 4 bases at V and 2 bases at J, leaving 27 bases unmatched. The CDR3 runs 22 residues. CDR3 nucleotide sequence: TGTGCCAGAAGCCGGAGAGGGACAGATCGCGGGAGGGCCAGCGATCGGCAAGAGACCCAGTACTTC. Protein: CARSRRGTDRGRASDRQETQYF.

The chain couples TRBV7-8 to TRBJ1-4; 11 bases line up with TRBD1. V dropped 1 base and J dropped 6; count of bases not matched to a gene: 1. Germline assignment: CDR1 SGHVS and CDR2 FQNEAQ. The CDR3 has 15 residues. CDR3 protein: CASSLGTGGHEKLFF. The CDR3 DNA sequence: TGTGCCAGCAGCTTAGGGACAGGGGGCCATGAAAAACTGTTTTTT.

This chain links TRBV4-3 with TRBJ1-5; unclear D gene. Germline V CDR1 and CDR2: LGHNA, YSLEER. This CDR3 has 15 residues. V was trimmed by 3 bases and J by 0 bases, leaving 9 bases between them. The CDR3 loop reads CASSQFEGSNQPQHF. The DNA for the CDR3 is TGCGCCAGCAGCCAGTTCGAAGGTAGCAATCAGCCCCAGCATTTT.

The genes are TRBV6-5 and TRBJ1-1, with a weak D call TRBD1 (5 bases). This CDR3 has 14 residues. Germline CDR1 reads MNHEY; CDR2 reads SVGAGI. V lost 6 bases, J lost 1 base, and 12 bases lay in between. CDR3 sequence (DNA): TGTGCCAGCAGCGTTGAAGGGGCGAACACTGAAGCTTTCTTT. Amino acid sequence: CASSVEGANTEAFF.

The rearrangement uses TRBV27 and TRBJ2-7; the D gene is possibly TRBD1 (6 bases). Trimming took 0 bases from V and 3 from J, leaving 9 bases between them. The germline gives CDR1 MNHEY, CDR2 SMNVEV (reference sequence). CDR3 length equals 14 residues. The CDR3 DNA is TGTGCCAGCAGTTTATCCGACAGGATCTACGAGCAGTACTTC. Protein product: CASSLSDRIYEQYF.

The chain couples TRBV13 to TRBJ2-7; no reliable D call. The CDR3 sequence is 13 residues long. Germline CDR1 is PRHDT and CDR2 is FYEKMQ (reference sequence). The V and J ends lost 3 bases and 2 bases respectively, with 8 bases between them. The DNA of the CDR3 is TGTGCCAGCAGCTTTGGCCGGGCCTACGAGCAGTACTTC. Its protein product is CASSFGRAYEQYF.

J is TRBJ2-5 and V is TRBV28; D perhaps matches TRBD2 (5 bases). Deletions cut 3 bases from V and 2 bases from J, with 7 bases between. From germline, CDR1 is MDHEN and CDR2 SYDVKM. The CDR3 loop spans 13 amino acids. The DNA for the CDR3 is TGTGCCAGCAGTTTCGCGGGTCAAGAGACCCAGTACTTC. This codes for CASSFAGQETQYF.

This clone was counted only a few times. The chain couples TRBV13 to TRBJ2-1; 9 bases line up with TRBD2. Germline-derived CDR1 and CDR2 are PRHDT and FYEKMQ (reference sequence). This CDR3 comprises 15 residues. V lost 5 bases, J lost 4 bases, and 6 bases stayed unmatched. The CDR3 DNA is TGTGCCAGCAGCCCTAGCGGGACGGGTTACAATGAGCAGTTCTTC. Translating gives CASSPSGTGYNEQFF.